This T cell receptor beta chain was captured by sequencing in a study of Tregs in tolerant kidney transplant recipients. The CDR3 contains 17 residues. V lost 3 bases and J lost 2; bases outside the gene matches: 10. CDR1 is SGHRS, CDR2 YFSETQ, per germline. This clone showed up just once. The table came from immunoSEQ multiplex PCR; TCRdb's copy has only in-frame clones and leaves some out. The repertoire includes tens of thousands of clones, 84% of them detected once, and about 4.5% sits in the top ten. Material for sequencing was CD4+ T cells from blood. This chain links TRBV5-1 with TRBJ2-7; 11 nucleotides align to TRBD2. The TCR originated in a human donor in good health. The CDR3 nucleotides read TGCGCCAGCAGCTCCGGGACTAGCGGTTCCTTCGCCTACGAGCAGTACTTC. It codes for CASSSGTSGSFAYEQYF.